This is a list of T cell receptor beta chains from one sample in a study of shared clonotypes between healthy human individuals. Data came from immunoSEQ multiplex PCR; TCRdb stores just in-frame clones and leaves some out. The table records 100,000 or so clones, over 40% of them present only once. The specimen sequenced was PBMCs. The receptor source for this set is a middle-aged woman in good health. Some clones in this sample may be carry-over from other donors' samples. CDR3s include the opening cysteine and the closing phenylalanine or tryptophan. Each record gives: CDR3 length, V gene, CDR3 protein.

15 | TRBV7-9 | CASSQSGSPSYEQYF
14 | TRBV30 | CAWSPGPPNTEAFF
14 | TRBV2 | CASSEPKGRRTQYF
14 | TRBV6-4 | CASSTGQGYQPQHF
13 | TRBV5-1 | CASSVPGRYEQYF
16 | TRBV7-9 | CASSPQFDTRRNEQFF
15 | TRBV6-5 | CASSYSTVNTGELFF
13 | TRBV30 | CAWEKGRGQPQHF
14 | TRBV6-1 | CASSEGDSSYGYTF
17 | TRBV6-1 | CASSEALPGRGEKTQYF
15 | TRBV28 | CASSLTSGSIHEQYF
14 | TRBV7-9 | CASSLTQSSYEQYF
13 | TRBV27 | CASREWNTGELFF
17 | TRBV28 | CASSLRSDFWGSYEQYF
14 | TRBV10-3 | CATFGGGYSYEQYF
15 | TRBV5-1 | CASSLGQSPNQPQHF
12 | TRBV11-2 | CAQRFGNNEQFF
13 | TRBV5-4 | CASSSKRYNEQFF
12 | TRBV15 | CATSSLNNEQFF
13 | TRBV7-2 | CASSLDRYYGYTF
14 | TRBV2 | CASTYEGPGYGYTF
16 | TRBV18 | CASSPEASGSTDTQYF
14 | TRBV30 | CAWSEGTGSYEQYF
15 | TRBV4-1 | CASSHVLASGGEQFF
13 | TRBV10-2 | CASRKTTDQEAFF
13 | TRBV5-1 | CASRVGGAYEQYF
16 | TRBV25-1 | CASSPRGGGNDEKLFF
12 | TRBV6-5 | CASRQGGTEAFF
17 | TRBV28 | CASREPGQGVRDYGYTF
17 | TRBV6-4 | CASSDSGRGDGANVLTF